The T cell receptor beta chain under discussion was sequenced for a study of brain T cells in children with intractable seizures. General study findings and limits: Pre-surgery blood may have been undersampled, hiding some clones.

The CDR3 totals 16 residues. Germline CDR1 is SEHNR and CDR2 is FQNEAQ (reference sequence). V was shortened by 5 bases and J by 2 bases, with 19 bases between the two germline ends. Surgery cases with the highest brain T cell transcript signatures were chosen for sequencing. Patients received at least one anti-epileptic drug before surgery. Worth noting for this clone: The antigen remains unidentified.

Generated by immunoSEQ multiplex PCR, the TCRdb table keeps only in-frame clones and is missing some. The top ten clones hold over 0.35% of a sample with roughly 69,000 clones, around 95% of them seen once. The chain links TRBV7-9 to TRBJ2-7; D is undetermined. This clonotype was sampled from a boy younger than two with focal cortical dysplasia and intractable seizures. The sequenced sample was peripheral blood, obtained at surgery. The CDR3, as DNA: TGTGCCAGCAGCCCCCCTCTGGTACGACTCCCCTACGAGCAGTACTTC. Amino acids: CASSPPLVRLPYEQYF.